The 14 T cell receptor beta chains presented below share a single source sample, sequenced in a study of cytomegalovirus exposure and HLA in healthy donors. The PCR ran on 60 Vbeta and 13 Jbeta primers. Sequencing was performed with immunoSEQ multiplex PCR; in TCRdb, only in-frame clones are kept and a portion is missing. The sample lists roughly 130,000 clones; more than 75% were seen once. The sequenced sample was PBMCs. These TCRs come from a man aged 35-49 years in good health and CMV-seronegative.

The V gene is TRBV5-1, the J gene TRBJ2-5, with 8 bases aligning to TRBD2. V shed 4 bases and J 4 bases; nucleotides not matched to a gene: 9. CDR3 length equals 15 residues. Germline-derived CDR1 and CDR2 are SGHRS and YFSETQ. The CDR3 nucleotides are TGCGCCAGCAGCCCAAACGGGGGGGCAGGAGAGACCCAGTACTTC. The encoded protein is CASSPNGGAGETQYF.

The J gene is TRBJ1-2, the V gene TRBV7-9; D unclear. Per germline, CDR1 SEHNR and CDR2 FQNEAQ (reference sequence). V shed 5 bases and J shed 0 bases, with 7 bases lying between them. This CDR3 has 13 residues. This chain's CDR3 is CASSPSSNYGYTF. DNA for the CDR3: TGTGCCAGCAGCCCCTCCTCTAACTATGGCTACACCTTC.

The genes are TRBV6-6 and TRBJ2-7; 9 bases agree with TRBD2. This CDR3 has 14 residues. From germline, CDR1 is MNHNY and CDR2 SVGAGI (reference sequence). The V and J ends lost 6 bases and 2 bases, in that order; junction bases with no gene match: 5. CDR3 region: CASRPSGAAYEQYF. CDR3 nucleotides: TGTGCCAGCAGGCCTAGCGGGGCCGCCTACGAGCAGTACTTC.

As concerns this clone: Within the sample, other DNA sequences also encode this same CDR3. This sequence joins TRBV6-1 and TRBJ1-3; 7 nucleotides agree with TRBD1. This CDR3 has 14 amino acids. Germline CDR1 reads MNHNS; CDR2 reads SASEGT. J lost 11 bases, V lost 5 bases, and 12 bases had no gene match. The CDR3 nucleotides are TGTGCCAGCAGTTCAAAAGCTACCGACAGGGCCATATATTTT. Protein sequence: CASSSKATDRAIYF.

This clone was recorded a few times. The chain has TRBV9 and TRBJ1-6; TRBD1 is a possible D gene (6 bases). V was trimmed by 1 base and J by 8 bases, leaving 10 bases between them. The CDR3 is 14 residues long. Germline-derived CDR1 and CDR2 are SGDLS and YYNGEE. The CDR3 DNA reads as TGTGCCAGCAGCGTAACGGACAGCTATTCACCCCTCCACTTT. Protein sequence: CASSVTDSYSPLHF.

The V gene is TRBV7-6, the J gene TRBJ2-3; D not resolved. The CDR3 has 12 amino acids. Germline CDR1 SGHVS, CDR2 FNYEAQ. V lost 3 bases to trimming and J lost 6 bases, with 7 bases between them. CDR3 sequence reads: CASSFARDTQYF. The CDR3 nucleotides read TGTGCCAGCAGCTTCGCCCGGGATACGCAGTATTTT.

This chain joins TRBV6-1 and TRBJ1-1, with D possibly TRBD1 on 5 matching bases. Germline values: CDR1 MNHNS, CDR2 SASEGT. This CDR3 region has 15 residues. The V end was cut by 4 bases, the J end by 2 bases, with 14 bases between. CDR3 residues: CASSVKGEINTEAFF. CDR3 DNA sequence: TGTGCCAGCAGTGTGAAAGGGGAAATAAACACTGAAGCTTTCTTT.

CDR3 amino acids: CASSVSGGNSPLEQYF. CDR3 sequence (DNA): TGTGCCAGCAGCGTTTCAGGGGGAAATTCTCCCCTCGAGCAGTACTTC. The chain has TRBV7-3 and TRBJ2-5; TRBD1 matches 7 bases. The J call may be incorrect, as the DNA end agrees better with TRBJ2-7. CDR1 SGHTA and CDR2 FQGTGA come from the germline V gene. The CDR3 spans 16 residues.

The sample holds a few counts of this clone. The V gene is TRBV2, the J gene TRBJ2-1, with 13 nucleotides matching TRBD2. Trimming cost V 5 bases and J 8 bases; bases outside gene matches: 6. The germline V gene has CDR1 SNHLY and CDR2 FYNNEI. The CDR3 loop spans 15 amino acids. The CDR3 here is CASSTGLAGMDEQFF. The DNA for the CDR3 is TGTGCCAGCAGTACGGGACTAGCGGGAATGGATGAGCAGTTCTTC.

The chain employs TRBV19 and TRBJ2-6; no clear D. Germline lookup yields CDR1 LNHDA and CDR2 SQIVND (reference sequence). The CDR3 length is 15 residues. The V end was cut by 3 bases, the J end by 0 bases, with 6 bases between. CDR3 coding DNA: TGTGCCAGTAGTATCCCAGGCTCTGGGGCCAACGTCCTGACTTTC. Protein product: CASSIPGSGANVLTF.

This chain uses TRBV27 with TRBJ2-1; 7 positions agree with TRBD2. Germline-derived CDR1 and CDR2 are MNHEY and SMNVEV (reference sequence). The CDR3 runs 16 residues. V gave up 6 bases and J gave up 0 bases; unmatched junction bases: 8. This CDR3 reads CASRIIAGYSYNEQFF. The CDR3 DNA reads TGTGCCAGCAGGATCATAGCGGGTTACTCCTACAATGAGCAGTTCTTC.

To note about this clone: Germline is not matched at one junction end, which may reflect a read error. This chain links TRBV7-9 with TRBJ2-7, with 7 bases matching TRBD1. Germline V gene data show CDR1 as SEHNR and CDR2 as FQNEAQ (reference sequence). This CDR3 spans 15 amino acids. The CDR3 spells CSSSVGTASPYEQYF. The CDR3 nucleotides read TGTTCCAGCAGCGTCGGGACAGCGTCTCCCTACGAGCAGTACTTC.

In DNA, the CDR3 is TGTGCCAGCAGCTTAAAAGGGACAAGCACAGATACGCAGTATTTT. It codes for CASSLKGTSTDTQYF. This chain links TRBV7-7 with TRBJ2-3; possible D gene TRBD1, 6 bases. The CDR3 has 15 residues. The germline gives CDR1 SSHAT, CDR2 FNYEAQ (reference sequence). Trimming stripped 2 bases from V and 0 bases from J, with 9 bases between.

This clone occurred a few times. The CDR3 nucleotides read TGTGCCAGCAGTTACGGGACACCGAACACTGAAGCTTTCTTT. It specifies CASSYGTPNTEAFF. The V call is TRBV5-6, the J call TRBJ1-1, with D perhaps TRBD1 (6 bases). V was clipped by 5 bases and J by 1 base, with 12 bases between them. This CDR3 contains 14 residues. The germline V gene encodes CDR1 SGHDT and CDR2 YYEEEE.